What follows is one T cell receptor beta chain and its context. Its antigen remains unidentified. There are no base qualities to consult, and no much larger clone falls within one base. Patients with autoimmune disease history or receiving systemic immunosuppression were excluded from the trial. Peripheral blood for TCR sequencing was collected from all dose cohorts at baseline, on cycle 4 day 1, and on cycle 7 day 1. The samples were drawn from a first-in-human, open-label, multicenter phase I dose-escalation trial of ivuxolimab. The trial enrolled adults with locally advanced or metastatic head and neck squamous cell, hepatocellular, melanoma or renal cell carcinoma. Before TCR sequencing, CD4+ T cells and CD8+ T cells from peripheral blood were sorted into separate populations. Counted from cysteine to phenylalanine, this CDR3 has 14 amino acids. Only the CDR3 part of the read is kept: 42 bases, read in frame from the first base. The germline V gene yields MRHNA for CDR1 and SNTAGT for CDR2. V is cut by 4 bases and J by 1 base, and the space between the germline ends is 5 bases.

The entry originates in a study of OX40 agonist ivuxolimab in advanced cancers. For context, the study as a whole: The costimulatory receptor OX40 (CD134) was targeted by ivuxolimab, a fully human IgG2 agonistic monoclonal antibody. The purpose of peripheral TCRbeta sequencing was to test whether ivuxolimab changed TCR sequence diversity and led to clonal T-cell expansion. The paper describes the monotherapy dose-escalation part (N = 52 patients) of the phase I trial of ivuxolimab. Patients were allowed to have had prior anti-PD-1, anti-PD-L1 or anti-CTLA-4 therapy, and 40% to 45% of the dose-escalation patients had previously received checkpoint inhibitors. Intravenous ivuxolimab was administered to patients every 2 weeks at six dose levels: 0.01, 0.1, 0.3, 1.5, 3 and 10 mg/kg. In the dose-escalation cohort, around four fifths of patients were male, and the mean age was about 55 years, with a range of roughly 20 to 79. Partial responses occurred in three dose-escalation patients: two with cutaneous melanoma and one with hepatocellular carcinoma. Of the approximately 50 dose-escalation patients, hepatocellular carcinoma was present in 19, melanoma in some 15, renal cell carcinoma in 9 and head and neck cancer in 9. What the authors observed across the whole study: The antigen specificity of the peripheral T cells that underwent clonal expansion was not determined. On average, CD8+ T cells showed more expanded clones than CD4+ T cells after ivuxolimab. At doses of 0.1 to 3.0 mg/kg, clonal expansion of both CD4+ and CD8+ blood T cells was observed from baseline to week 6. In partial responders in the 0.1-3.0 mg/kg groups, normalized peripheral clonal expansion was found to be among the lowest, especially among CD8+ T cells. Low levels of normalized T-cell clonal expansion were also seen in some patients who did not respond.

Genomic DNA was extracted from sorted cells for sequencing of the TCRbeta CDR3 region. The immunoSEQ Assay was used to sequence the TCRbeta CDR3 regions. Drawn from immuneACCESS, this table holds only the in-frame rearrangements with V and J called that TCRdb kept. Clones are partly lost; checked studies trace under half to an unresolved V gene and leave the rest unexplained. Here the sample has about 70,000 clones; approximately 86% occur a single time. Around 2.8% of the sample rests with the top ten. The sequence links TRBV6-4 to TRBJ2-6; too little of a D gene remains to name it. The clonotype was recovered from an adult with an advanced solid tumor such as melanoma, head and neck, liver or kidney cancer. The material sequenced was CD4+ or CD8+ T cells sorted from blood, taken in a trial of the OX40 agonist ivuxolimab. In nucleotides, the sequence is TGTGCCAGCAGTGCTGGGTCTGGGGCCAACGTCCTGACTTTC. It is translated as CASSAGSGANVLTF.